The 20 T cell receptor beta chains reported below all come from one sample, sequenced in a study of metastatic and nonmetastatic thyroid tumors. Thyroid surgery was performed in patients who had received no treatment beforehand. TCRdb re-clonotyped the PCR reads via MiXCR. The sample has 10,000 to 13,000 clones, around 30% seen once; the top ten hold about 10%. The sequencing input was tumor tissue. The origin of the receptors is a male donor with papillary thyroid cancer or a benign thyroid nodule (not recorded which). Some clones in this sample may be carry-over from other donors' samples.

The chain couples TRBV20-1 to TRBJ1-3; D remains unclear. Deletions cut 1 base from V and 0 bases from J, with 22 bases between. Germline values: CDR1 DFQATT, CDR2 SNEGSKA (reference sequence). The CDR3 runs to 19 residues. For the CDR3, the DNA is TGCAGTGCTAGAGGACCATCTAAAAGCATGGACCACTCTGGAAACACCATATATTTT. The encoded protein is CSARGPSKSMDHSGNTIYF.

This rearrangement joins TRBV6-2 or TRBV6-3 to TRBJ2-1; TRBD2 matches 15 bases. The germline V gene has CDR1 MNHEY and CDR2 SVGEGT. The CDR3 runs to 18 residues. Trimming at V came to 7 bases and at J to 8 bases, leaving 15 bases not matched to a gene. CDR3 in amino acids: CASTRTSGRAQGNDEQFF. The CDR3 DNA reads TGTGCCAGCACTCGGACTAGCGGGAGGGCCCAGGGTAACGATGAGCAGTTCTTC.

This clone has only one observation. Relative to the germline gene, one junction end is altered; a read error may explain this. The rearrangement uses TRBV7-6 and TRBJ2-1; 7 nucleotides match TRBD2. The CDR3 covers 18 residues. Germline CDR1 reads SGHVS; CDR2 reads FNYEAQ. CDR3 sequence reads: CASSRTPRAGWPANEQFF. The DNA for the CDR3 is TGTGCTAGCAGCCGGACGCCGCGAGCGGGATGGCCGGCGAATGAGCAGTTCTTC.

Within the sample, this clone is medium-sized. The chain couples TRBV6-2 or TRBV6-3 to TRBJ2-7; 12 bases align to TRBD2. This CDR3 has 14 amino acids. Per germline, CDR1 MNHEY and CDR2 SVGEGT. With 10 bases clipped from V and 7 bases from J, the junction kept 11 bases outside the gene matches. CDR3 region: CATQGLAGPWEQYF. DNA for the CDR3: TGTGCCACCCAGGGACTAGCGGGCCCCTGGGAGCAGTACTTC.

This clone showed up just a few times. V and J are TRBV6-2 or TRBV6-3 and TRBJ1-2, with a tentative D call TRBD1 (5 bases). The CDR3 length is 12 residues. Germline V gene lookup returns CDR1 MNHEY and CDR2 SVGEGT. Trimming shortened V by 11 bases and J by 0 bases, and 10 bases separated the two germline ends. The CDR3 DNA follows: TGTGCCGTAGGACACCCTAACTATGGCTACACCTTC. As protein: CAVGHPNYGYTF.

By proportion, this clone is medium-sized. V gene TRBV20-1 combines with J gene TRBJ2-7, with unresolved D. The CDR3 runs to 10 residues. Trimming left V 5 bases short and J 5 bases short, with 7 bases between. Germline values: CDR1 DFQATT, CDR2 SNEGSKA (reference sequence). CDR3 coding DNA: TGCAGTGCTGCCCGGGACGAGCAGTACGTC. This codes for CSAARDEQYV.

This clone has a handful of counts. V usage is TRBV28 and J usage is TRBJ2-5; D tentatively fits TRBD1 or TRBD2 (5 bases each). Trimming shortened V by 7 bases and J by 3 bases, and 15 bases separated the two germline ends. CDR1 and CDR2 from the germline V gene are MDHEN and SYDVKM. The CDR3 length is 14 residues. CDR3 nucleotides: TGTGCCAGCACCATCCGGGGCCCAGAAGAGACCCAGTACTTC. The encoded protein is CASTIRGPEETQYF.

In this sample, this clone turned up a few times. The J gene is TRBJ2-7, the V gene TRBV28, with D perhaps being TRBD1 or TRBD2 (5 bases each). From germline, CDR1 is MDHEN and CDR2 SYDVKM. V was shortened by 7 bases and J by 4 bases, with 17 bases between the two germline ends. CDR3 size: 14 residues. The chain's CDR3 is CASTSEGPEYEQYF. CDR3 bases: TGTGCCAGCACCTCTGAGGGGCCAGAGTACGAGCAGTACTTC. The full variable domain, in which reference TRBV28 and TRBJ2-7 provide the parts outside the CDR3, is DVKVTQSSRYLVKRTGEKVFLECVQDMDHENMFWYRQDPGLGLRLIYFSYDVKMKEKGDIPEGYSVSREKKERFSLILESASTNQTSMYLCASTSEGPEYEQYFGPGTRLTVT.

The CDR3 protein is CASSPPRAGEQYF. The DNA of the CDR3 is TGTGCCAGCTCACCACCGCGGGCGGGCGAGCAGTACTTC. The chain couples TRBV18 to TRBJ2-7, with D perhaps matching TRBD2 (5 bases). V dropped 0 bases and J dropped 6 bases, with 9 bases sitting between them. The CDR3 sequence is 13 residues long. Germline V gives CDR1 KGHSH, CDR2 LQKENI.

This clone occurred a few times. The chain is built from TRBV15 and TRBJ1-2; D is uncertain. V lost 1 base to trimming and J lost 7 bases, with 10 bases between them. Germline V gene lookup returns CDR1 LNHNV and CDR2 YYDKDF (reference sequence). CDR3 length equals 13 residues. In DNA form, the CDR3 reads TGTGCCACCAGCAGAGTTAGGGAGTTTGGCTACACCTTC. Translated, it gives CATSRVREFGYTF.

V is TRBV11-2 and J is TRBJ1-2, with TRBD1 matching over 7 bases. Trimming cost V 5 bases and J 4 bases; bases outside gene matches: 10. CDR3 length: 15 residues. The germline CDR1 and CDR2 sequences are SGHAT and FQNNGV. CDR3 residues: CASSIQGFGIYGYTF. Here the CDR3 DNA reads TGTGCCAGCAGCATACAGGGGTTCGGGATCTATGGCTACACCTTC. The variable domain in full, completed from reference TRBV11-2 and TRBJ1-2, reads EAGVAQSPRYKIIEKRQSVAFWCNPISGHATLYWYQQILGQGPKLLIQFQNNGVVDDSQLPKDRFSAERLKGVDSTLKIQPAKLEDSAVYLCASSIQGFGIYGYTFGSGTRLTVV.

This clone has just a few counts. This chain links TRBV6-1 with TRBJ1-6, with D possibly matching TRBD1 (6 bases). The CDR3 is made up of 16 amino acids. The germline gives CDR1 MNHNS, CDR2 SASEGT. Trimming pared 4 bases from V and 0 bases from J, leaving 10 bases between. As DNA, the CDR3 is TGTGCCAGCAGTGGCAGGGGAGGCTCCTATAATTCACCCCTCCACTTT. Translated, it gives CASSGRGGSYNSPLHF.

The V gene is TRBV7-6, the J gene TRBJ2-2; TRBD1 aligns across 10 bases. The CDR3 consists of 15 residues. In germline, CDR1 is SGHVS, CDR2 FNYEAQ. With V trimmed by 6 bases and J by 4 bases, 5 bases remained unmatched. The CDR3 reads CASRRQGAGTGELFF. The CDR3 region has the DNA TGTGCCAGCAGAAGACAGGGGGCCGGCACCGGGGAGCTGTTTTTT.

V gene TRBV6-1 combines with J gene TRBJ2-7; 9 positions agree with TRBD2. This CDR3 is 16 amino acids long. The junction had 15 bases not matched to a gene; V was cut back by 6 bases and J by 6 bases. CDR1 and CDR2 (germline): MNHNS, SASEGT. The CDR3 here is CASRGGLASLYAEQYF. CDR3 coding DNA: TGTGCCAGCAGGGGGGGACTAGCTTCACTCTACGCCGAGCAGTACTTC.

The chain employs TRBV6-2 or TRBV6-3 and TRBJ1-1; D gene uncertain. V gave up 2 bases and J gave up 1 base, with 5 bases separating them. The CDR3 covers 13 residues. Per germline, CDR1 MNHEY and CDR2 SVGEGT. The CDR3 loop reads CASSYAANTEAFF. The CDR3 nucleotides are TGTGCCAGCAGTTACGCGGCGAACACTGAAGCTTTCTTT.

This clone was recorded a few times. The chain combines TRBV24-1 with TRBJ2-1; TRBD2 might be the D (6 bases). CDR1 KGHDR and CDR2 SFDVKD come from the germline V gene. The V and J ends lost 4 bases and 0 bases respectively, with 9 bases between them. This CDR3 spans 15 amino acids. CDR3 nucleotides: TGTGCCACCAGTGAAACGGGGGACTCCTACAATGAGCAGTTCTTC. It specifies CATSETGDSYNEQFF.

The rearrangement uses TRBV11-3 and TRBJ1-1, with D tentatively TRBD1 (6 bases). From germline, CDR1 is SGHNT and CDR2 YENEEA. V was cut by 1 base and J by 6 bases, with 12 bases left in between. The CDR3 is 14 amino acids. The CDR3 spells CASSLAGGAAEAFF. The CDR3 DNA reads TGTGCCAGCAGCTTAGCGGGGGGCGCGGCTGAAGCTTTCTTT.

In its sample, this clone is medium-sized. The rearrangement joins TRBV6-2 or TRBV6-3 to TRBJ1-6; D unclear. V was cut by 5 bases and J by 0 bases, with 8 bases left in between. Germline V gene sequence: CDR1 MNHEY, CDR2 SVGEGT. This CDR3 is built from 15 residues. CDR3 nucleotide sequence: TGTGCCAGCAGTAGGACCAGCTCCTATAATTCACCCCTCCACTTT. This encodes CASSRTSSYNSPLHF.

By proportion, this clone is medium-sized. A read error may produce the germline difference seen at one junction end. The chain joins TRBV7-7 to TRBJ2-3; 12 positions agree with TRBD2. The CDR3 runs to 16 residues. The germline V gene has CDR1 SSHAT and CDR2 FNYEAQ (reference sequence). The CDR3 DNA follows: TGTGCTAGCAGCTTCAGGCTAGCGGGAGGGCCAGATACGCAGTATTTT. This encodes CASSFRLAGGPDTQYF.

The chain joins TRBV18 to TRBJ2-1; TRBD2 matches 12 bases. V was clipped by 6 bases and J by 3 bases; unmatched bases: 3. Germline CDR1 is KGHSH and CDR2 is LQKENI. CDR3 length equals 15 residues. The chain's CDR3 is CASSKTSGSYNEQFF. The CDR3 region has the DNA TGTGCCAGCTCGAAGACTAGCGGGAGCTACAATGAGCAGTTCTTC.